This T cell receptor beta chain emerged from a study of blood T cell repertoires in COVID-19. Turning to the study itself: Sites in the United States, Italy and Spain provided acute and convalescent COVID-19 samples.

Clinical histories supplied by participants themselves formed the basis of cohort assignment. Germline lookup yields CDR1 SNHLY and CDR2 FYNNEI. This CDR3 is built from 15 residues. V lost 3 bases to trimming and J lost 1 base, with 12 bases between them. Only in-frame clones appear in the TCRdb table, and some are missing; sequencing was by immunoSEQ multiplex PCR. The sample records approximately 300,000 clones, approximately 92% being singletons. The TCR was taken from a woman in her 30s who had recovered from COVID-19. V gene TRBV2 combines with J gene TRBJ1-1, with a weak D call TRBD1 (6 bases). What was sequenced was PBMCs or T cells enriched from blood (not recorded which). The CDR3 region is CASSDLGQANTEAFF. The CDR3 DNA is TGTGCCAGCAGTGATTTGGGACAAGCGAACACTGAAGCTTTCTTT. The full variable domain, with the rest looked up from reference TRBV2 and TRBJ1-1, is EPEVTQTPSHQVTQMGQEVILRCVPISNHLYFYWYRQILGQKVEFLVSFYNNEISEKSEIFDDQFSVERPDGSNFTLKIRSTKLEDSAMYFCASSDLGQANTEAFFGQGTRLTVV.